Listed below are T cell receptor beta chains from one sample, sequenced in a study of CD8 T cells in ankylosing spondylitis. TCRdb analysed the 5' RACE reads with MiXCR anew, one entry per CDR3 protein. The sample consists of a few hundred thousand distinct CDR3 sequences, more than 20% of them appearing once. The material sequenced was blood, either unsorted or a sorted T cell fraction (not recorded which). The receptor set was obtained from a male donor with ankylosing spondylitis or in good health (not recorded which). Both conserved end residues are part of each CDR3. D genes are given only for firm matches. Size tells how often a clone was seen (once, few, many) or the class of an expanded clone, and some rows leave it out.

v_gene,j_gene,d_gene,abundance,CDR3aa,CDR3nt
TRBV12-3/TRBV12-4,TRBJ1-3,-,few,CASGGFANTIYF,TGTGCCAGCGGAGGGTTCGCGAACACCATATATTTT
TRBV7-9,TRBJ2-7,-,few,CASSPWDGPYEQYF,TGTGCCAGCAGCCCCTGGGACGGCCCCTACGAGCAGTACTTC
TRBV4-1,TRBJ2-7,-,-,CASSQVMGEQYF,TGCGCCAGCAGCCAAGTGATGGGAGAGCAGTACTTC
TRBV12-3/TRBV12-4,TRBJ2-2,-,-,CASSFGTTGELFF,TGTGCCAGCAGTTTCGGGACAACCGGGGAGCTGTTTTTT
TRBV12-3/TRBV12-4,TRBJ2-2,TRBD2,-,CATTRGDTGELFF,TGTGCCACAACGCGGGGGGACACCGGGGAGCTGTTTTTT
TRBV2,TRBJ2-6,-,-,CASSEDGGANVLTF,TGTGCCAGCAGTGAGGACGGTGGGGCCAACGTCCTGACTTTC
TRBV19,TRBJ2-5,-,-,CASSRSQTGQETQYF,TGTGCCAGTAGTCGCTCCCAGACGGGGCAAGAGACCCAGTACTTC
TRBV5-1,TRBJ2-7,TRBD1,few,CASSLWDRESGEQYF,TGCGCCAGCAGCTTGTGGGACAGGGAATCGGGGGAGCAGTACTTC
TRBV6-5,TRBJ2-5,-,-,CASSYSGGRETQYF,TGTGCCAGCAGTTATAGTGGAGGGAGAGAGACCCAGTACTTC
TRBV10-3,TRBJ2-2,TRBD1,many,CAVGTDSSTGELFF,TGTGCCGTTGGGACAGATTCTTCCACCGGGGAGCTGTTTTTT
TRBV5-1,TRBJ1-5,TRBD1,few,CASSTGQGGQPQHF,TGCGCCAGCAGCACCGGACAGGGTGGCCAGCCCCAGCATTTT
TRBV7-8,TRBJ1-4,-,-,CASSLVAGENEKLFF,TGTGCCAGCAGCTTAGTAGCGGGAGAGAATGAAAAACTGTTTTTT
TRBV12-3/TRBV12-4,TRBJ2-1,TRBD2,few,CASSLHRLAGPYNEQFF,TGTGCCAGCAGTCTACACCGACTAGCGGGACCCTACAATGAGCAGTTCTTC
TRBV3-1,TRBJ2-1,-,few,CASSQVLGSDNEQFF,TGTGCCAGCAGCCAAGTATTAGGGTCCGACAATGAGCAGTTCTTC
TRBV12-3/TRBV12-4,TRBJ2-5,TRBD2,-,CASSRLAKDETQYF,TGTGCCAGCAGCCGACTAGCGAAGGATGAGACCCAGTACTTC
TRBV20-1,TRBJ2-1,-,few,CSARGRSDSKSYNEQFF,TGCAGTGCTAGAGGCCGTTCGGACAGCAAATCCTACAATGAGCAGTTCTTC
TRBV4-2,TRBJ2-3,-,-,CASSIVGGDTQYF,TGTGCCAGCAGTATCGTAGGGGGGGATACGCAGTATTTT
TRBV12-3/TRBV12-4,TRBJ2-1,-,-,CASRFTYNEQFF,TGTGCCAGCAGGTTCACCTACAATGAGCAGTTCTTC
TRBV9,TRBJ1-1,-,-,CASSVEQTPTLNTEAFF,TGTGCCAGCAGCGTAGAACAGACTCCAACACTAAACACTGAAGCTTTCTTT
TRBV5-4,TRBJ1-1,-,few,CASGITANTEAFF,TGTGCCAGCGGAATCACAGCGAACACTGAAGCTTTCTTT
TRBV12-3/TRBV12-4,TRBJ2-7,-,-,CASSLAGGQYEQYF,TGTGCCAGCAGTTTAGCGGGGGGGCAGTACGAGCAGTACTTC
TRBV28,TRBJ2-2,-,-,CASSPPPGRNTGELFF,TGTGCCAGCAGCCCACCCCCGGGCCGGAACACCGGGGAGCTGTTTTTT
TRBV12-3/TRBV12-4,TRBJ2-3,TRBD2,many,CASSFAGGSDTQYF,TGTGCCAGCAGTTTTGCGGGGGGGTCAGATACGCAGTATTTT
TRBV29-1,TRBJ2-7,-,few,CSVVSPRSVYEQYF,TGCAGCGTTGTATCCCCAAGGTCGGTGTACGAGCAGTACTTC
TRBV12-3/TRBV12-4,TRBJ2-7,TRBD1,few,CASAGGLSYEQYF,TGTGCCAGCGCAGGGGGTCTCTCCTACGAGCAGTACTTC
TRBV6-5,TRBJ1-1,-,-,CASSYSEGTEAFF,TGTGCCAGCAGTTACTCGGAAGGCACTGAAGCTTTCTTT
TRBV12-3/TRBV12-4,TRBJ2-1,-,-,CASSFTRGKQFF,TGTGCCAGCAGTTTCACCCGCGGGAAGCAGTTCTTC
TRBV2,TRBJ2-7,TRBD1,-,CASSDPTGGPYEQYF,TGTGCCAGCAGTGACCCAACAGGGGGCCCCTACGAGCAGTACTTC
TRBV6-2/TRBV6-3,TRBJ2-1,TRBD2,few,CASSLNLAGSDNEQFF,TGTGCCAGCAGTCTAAATCTAGCGGGGTCAGACAATGAGCAGTTCTTC
TRBV6-5,TRBJ1-2,TRBD1,-,CASSYSWTGGGGYTF,TGTGCCAGCAGTTACTCCTGGACAGGGGGAGGAGGCTACACCTTC
TRBV20-1,TRBJ2-2,-,once,CSSRGQTNTGELFF,TGCAGCTCCCGTGGACAGACGAACACCGGGGAGCTGTTTTTT
TRBV20-1,TRBJ2-1,-,-,CSARAQGPIQTSYNEQFF,TGCAGTGCTAGAGCCCAGGGACCTATACAAACCTCCTACAATGAGCAGTTCTTC